A selection of T cell receptor beta chains follows, all from one sample in a study of CD8 T cells in Susac syndrome. Via MiXCR, TCRdb re-called the immunoSEQ multiplex PCR reads, giving one row per CDR3 protein. The sample lists about 400,000 distinct CDR3 sequences; 75% to 90% were seen once. Sequencing was carried out using CD8+ T cells from PBMCs. Receptors originate from a human donor with multiple sclerosis. CDR3s include the opening cysteine and the closing phenylalanine or tryptophan. D genes are given only for firm matches. The size field is filled for only some rows; it gives once, few, many or a size class.

V: TRBV5-1
D: -
J: TRBJ2-1
size: once
CDR3: CASSLAPAVARGPVTNEQFF
DNA: TGCGCCAGCAGCTTGGCCCCGGCAGTCGCACGGGGGCCGGTGACCAATGAGCAGTTCTTC

V: TRBV29-1
D: TRBD2
J: TRBJ2-1
size: -
CDR3: CSVEGSSGNYNEQFF
DNA: TGCAGCGTTGAAGGGTCTAGCGGGAACTACAATGAGCAGTTCTTC

V: TRBV7-2
D: -
J: TRBJ2-7
size: -
CDR3: CASSLASASYEQYF
DNA: TGTGCCAGCAGCTTAGCGTCAGCTTCCTACGAGCAGTACTTC

V: TRBV10-3
D: TRBD1
J: TRBJ1-4
size: -
CDR3: CAISETPVGQSYEKLFF
DNA: TGTGCCATCAGTGAGACACCTGTGGGACAGAGCTATGAAAAACTGTTTTTT

V: TRBV19
D: TRBD1
J: TRBJ1-5
size: -
CDR3: CASQQGFFNQPQHF
DNA: TGTGCCAGTCAACAGGGGTTCTTCAATCAGCCCCAGCATTTT

V: TRBV5-1
D: -
J: TRBJ2-1
size: once
CDR3: CASRDAYNEQFF
DNA: TGCGCCAGCCGGGACGCTTACAATGAGCAGTTCTTC

V: TRBV5-4
D: TRBD2
J: TRBJ2-1
size: -
CDR3: CASSLRGVSYNEQFF
DNA: TGTGCCAGCAGCTTGCGGGGGGTCTCCTACAATGAGCAGTTCTTC

V: TRBV6-5
D: -
J: TRBJ2-2
size: few
CDR3: CASSYGMGQNTGELFF
DNA: TGTGCCAGCAGTTACGGTATGGGACAGAACACCGGGGAGCTGTTTTTT

V: TRBV7-8
D: TRBD1
J: TRBJ1-1
size: -
CDR3: CASSFFGQERFPEAFF
DNA: TGTGCCAGCAGCTTTTTCGGACAGGAACGTTTTCCTGAAGCTTTCTTT

V: TRBV30
D: -
J: TRBJ2-2
size: -
CDR3: CAWSVLGGPDTGELFF
DNA: TGTGCCTGGAGTGTATTGGGGGGGCCTGACACCGGGGAGCTGTTTTTT

V: TRBV9
D: -
J: TRBJ1-2
size: -
CDR3: CASSGTDSLNYGYTF
DNA: TGTGCCAGCAGCGGAACGGACAGTTTAAACTATGGCTACACCTTC

V: TRBV12-3/TRBV12-4
D: -
J: TRBJ1-2
size: -
CDR3: CASSLWQGLGYTF
DNA: TGTGCCAGCAGTTTATGGCAGGGGCTTGGCTACACCTTC

V: TRBV19
D: -
J: TRBJ2-1
size: -
CDR3: CASSIGLGRGYNEQFF
DNA: TGTGCCAGTAGTATAGGTCTCGGAAGGGGCTACAATGAGCAGTTCTTC

V: TRBV4-1
D: -
J: TRBJ2-7
size: -
CDR3: CASSQGQNYEQYF
DNA: TGCGCCAGCAGCCAAGGACAGAACTACGAGCAGTACTTC

V: TRBV30
D: -
J: TRBJ1-1
size: -
CDR3: CAWSVAGPEAFF
DNA: TGTGCCTGGAGTGTTGCCGGGCCTGAAGCTTTCTTT

V: TRBV6-2/TRBV6-3
D: TRBD2
J: TRBJ2-3
size: -
CDR3: CASSYIAGGPVDTQYF
DNA: TGTGCCAGCAGTTATATAGCGGGAGGGCCAGTAGATACGCAGTATTTT

V: TRBV13
D: TRBD1
J: TRBJ1-5
size: -
CDR3: CASSLVRDRREHF
DNA: TGTGCCAGCAGCTTAGTAAGGGACAGAAGAGAGCATTTT

V: TRBV20-1
D: TRBD1
J: TRBJ2-1
size: -
CDR3: CSAIGDSSYNEQFF
DNA: TGCAGTGCCATTGGGGACAGCTCCTACAATGAGCAGTTCTTC

V: TRBV4-1
D: -
J: TRBJ1-4
size: -
CDR3: CASSQDPGPMGEKLFF
DNA: TGCGCCAGCAGCCAAGATCCCGGTCCTATGGGTGAAAAACTGTTTTTT

V: TRBV10-3
D: TRBD2
J: TRBJ2-3
size: -
CDR3: CAITPRLAGGTDTQYF
DNA: TGTGCCATCACCCCTCGACTAGCGGGAGGCACAGATACGCAGTATTTT

V: TRBV27
D: -
J: TRBJ1-2
size: -
CDR3: CASSFSGSAHYGYTF
DNA: TGTGCCAGCAGTTTTTCGGGGTCGGCGCACTATGGCTACACCTTC

V: TRBV7-2
D: -
J: TRBJ2-2
size: -
CDR3: CASSLGQPGELFF
DNA: TGTGCCAGCAGCTTAGGGCAGCCCGGGGAGCTGTTTTTT

V: TRBV27
D: -
J: TRBJ2-7
size: -
CDR3: CASSLSPPMSAYEQYF
DNA: TGTGCCAGCAGTTTATCTCCCCCAATGTCCGCCTACGAGCAGTACTTC

V: TRBV12-3/TRBV12-4
D: TRBD2
J: TRBJ2-3
size: -
CDR3: CASSFVAGDTDTQYF
DNA: TGTGCCAGCAGTTTTGTAGCGGGGGACACAGATACGCAGTATTTT

V: TRBV25-1
D: -
J: TRBJ1-1
size: -
CDR3: CASSLGEGLHTEAFF
DNA: TGTGCCAGCAGTCTGGGCGAGGGTTTGCACACTGAAGCTTTCTTT

V: TRBV4-1
D: -
J: TRBJ1-1
size: -
CDR3: CASSQEGSAGIVLEAFF
DNA: TGCGCCAGCAGCCAAGAAGGTTCGGCAGGGATTGTACTTGAAGCTTTCTTT

V: TRBV5-6
D: -
J: TRBJ1-5
size: -
CDR3: CASSARERGSNQPQHF
DNA: TGTGCCAGCAGCGCTAGGGAGAGGGGGAGCAATCAGCCCCAGCATTTT

V: TRBV2
D: TRBD1
J: TRBJ2-2
size: -
CDR3: CARIQGNGELFF
DNA: TGTGCCAGGATACAGGGGAACGGGGAGCTGTTTTTT

V: TRBV10-3
D: -
J: TRBJ2-7
size: -
CDR3: CAISEGQIYEQYF
DNA: TGTGCCATCAGTGAGGGACAGATCTACGAGCAGTACTTC

V: TRBV6-5
D: -
J: TRBJ2-7
size: -
CDR3: CASSYTDPSYEQYF
DNA: TGTGCCAGCAGTTACACGGATCCTTCCTACGAGCAGTACTTC

V: TRBV4-1
D: -
J: TRBJ1-1
size: -
CDR3: CASSQVKEPWGEAFF
DNA: TGCGCCAGCAGCCAAGTCAAAGAGCCGTGGGGTGAAGCTTTCTTT

V: TRBV14
D: TRBD2
J: TRBJ2-7
size: once
CDR3: CASSQTRLAGGPEYEQYF
DNA: TGTGCCAGCAGCCAGACTCGACTAGCGGGGGGGCCAGAATACGAGCAGTACTTC

V: TRBV9
D: TRBD1
J: TRBJ2-1
size: -
CDR3: CASSGQGSPEQFF
DNA: TGTGCCAGCAGCGGACAGGGGTCCCCCGAGCAGTTCTTC

V: TRBV10-1
D: -
J: TRBJ1-5
size: -
CDR3: CAKGRGNQPQHF
DNA: TGCGCAAAGGGGAGGGGAAATCAGCCCCAGCATTTT

V: TRBV28
D: -
J: TRBJ2-5
size: -
CDR3: CASRPLAIDVETQYF
DNA: TGTGCCAGCCGCCCCCTAGCGATAGACGTCGAGACCCAGTACTTC

V: TRBV12-3/TRBV12-4
D: -
J: TRBJ1-2
size: -
CDR3: CASGAAMAYGYTF
DNA: TGTGCCAGCGGGGCGGCAATGGCTTATGGCTACACCTTC

V: TRBV6-5
D: TRBD2
J: TRBJ2-2
size: -
CDR3: CASSYSGPPALSGGAGGELFF
DNA: TGTGCCAGCAGTTACTCGGGACCCCCCGCGCTCAGCGGGGGGGCCGGCGGGGAGCTGTTTTTT

V: TRBV19
D: TRBD1
J: TRBJ1-6
size: -
CDR3: CASSIDPAGGGSPLHF
DNA: TGTGCCAGTAGTATTGATCCGGCAGGGGGCGGTTCACCCCTCCACTTT

V: TRBV5-1
D: -
J: TRBJ1-2
size: -
CDR3: CASSRPLFLLNYGYTF
DNA: TGCGCCAGCAGCCGGCCTTTATTCCTCCTGAACTATGGCTACACCTTC

V: TRBV30
D: -
J: TRBJ1-1
size: -
CDR3: CAWSPPGLHVGTFF
DNA: TGTGCCTGGAGTCCACCCGGTCTACACGTCGGAACTTTCTTT

V: TRBV2
D: -
J: TRBJ2-4
size: -
CDR3: CASSDLNIQYF
DNA: TGTGCCAGCAGCGACCTAAACATTCAGTACTTC

V: TRBV5-6
D: -
J: TRBJ2-7
size: -
CDR3: CASSQGDTHYEQYF
DNA: TGTGCCAGCAGCCAAGGGGACACGCACTACGAGCAGTACTTC

V: TRBV20-1
D: -
J: TRBJ2-3
size: -
CDR3: CSAGRIRHPTDTQYF
DNA: TGCAGTGCCGGAAGGATTCGACACCCCACAGATACGCAGTATTTT

V: TRBV9
D: TRBD1
J: TRBJ2-5
size: -
CDR3: CASSGQGYRWGETQYF
DNA: TGTGCCAGCAGCGGACAGGGATACCGCTGGGGTGAGACCCAGTACTTC

V: TRBV2
D: TRBD1
J: TRBJ1-6
size: -
CDR3: CASRAGTGTNSPLHF
DNA: TGTGCCAGCAGAGCGGGGACAGGGACTAATTCACCCCTCCACTTT

V: TRBV4-1
D: -
J: TRBJ2-1
size: -
CDR3: CASSQASLGDEQFF
DNA: TGCGCCAGCAGCCAAGCATCACTTGGGGATGAGCAGTTCTTT

V: TRBV9
D: -
J: TRBJ2-1
size: -
CDR3: CASSVAPADEQFF
DNA: TGTGCCAGCAGCGTCGCCCCAGCGGATGAGCAGTTCTTC

V: TRBV5-1
D: TRBD1
J: TRBJ1-2
size: -
CDR3: CASSVGQGMSGYTF
DNA: TGCGCCAGCAGCGTCGGACAGGGAATGAGTGGCTACACCTTC

V: TRBV2
D: -
J: TRBJ2-1
size: -
CDR3: CASKSGAHVFGDEQFF
DNA: TGTGCCAGCAAGTCGGGCGCCCACGTCTTCGGGGATGAGCAGTTCTTC

V: TRBV27
D: TRBD2
J: TRBJ2-7
size: -
CDR3: CASSLLGGGASEQYF
DNA: TGTGCCAGCAGTTTATTGGGCGGGGGGGCCAGTGAGCAGTACTTC

V: TRBV7-9
D: -
J: TRBJ1-1
size: -
CDR3: CASSSGGDTEAFF
DNA: TGTGCCAGCAGCTCCGGGGGGGACACTGAAGCTTTCTTT

V: TRBV28
D: TRBD2
J: TRBJ2-1
size: -
CDR3: CASSSGLREFF
DNA: TGTGCCAGCAGTTCGGGACTACGGGAGTTCTTC

V: TRBV5-5
D: -
J: TRBJ2-7
size: -
CDR3: CASSLGQGGDEQYF
DNA: TGTGCCAGCAGCTTGGGACAGGGAGGGGACGAGCAGTACTTC

V: TRBV5-6
D: TRBD1
J: TRBJ1-5
size: once
CDR3: CASSRRDRDWEPQHF
DNA: TGTGCCAGCAGTCGTCGGGACAGGGATTGGGAGCCCCAGCATTTT

V: TRBV13
D: TRBD2
J: TRBJ2-1
size: -
CDR3: CASSLLAGGIEQFF
DNA: TGTGCCAGCAGCCTCCTGGCGGGAGGGATTGAGCAGTTCTTC